The clone carrying this T cell receptor (beta chain) is medium-sized (0.01 to 0.1%) in the sample. The germline gene is not matched at one end of the junction; a read error may be the cause. This sample was taken from a study of liver allograft versus peripheral blood T cells. About the research overall: Graft-liver T cell receptor repertoires were compared against recipient peripheral blood repertoires.

The length of the CDR3 is 14 residues. The germline V gene encodes CDR1 DFQATT and CDR2 SNEGSKA (reference sequence). TCRdb re-called the reads through MiXCR, storing one row per CDR3 protein. The sample has nearly 3,000 distinct CDR3 sequences; 15% to 20% are singletons. The receptor was derived from a human patient who had a liver transplant. The graft donor may be the source of some T cells. This sequence joins TRBV20-1 and TRBJ2-4; D assignment may be TRBD1 or TRBD2 (5 bases each). CDR3 in amino acids: CSARDTRGQNIQYF. CDR3 bases: TGCAGTGCTCGAGATACCCGGGGACAAAACATTCAGTACTTC.